A single sample is the source of the 21 T cell receptor beta chains below, sequenced in a study of identical twins. One entry per CDR3 protein, called by TCRdb with MiXCR from the 5' RACE reads. The table lists approximately 500,000 distinct CDR3 sequences, approximately 14% of them singletons. These data were also filed under a second study, of yellow fever vaccine responses in identical twins.

The sequencing sample was made of CD4+ T cells sorted from blood. The origin of the receptors is a woman younger than 30 in good health.

The V and J genes are TRBV3-1 and TRBJ2-6; a possible D gene is TRBD2 (6 bases). In germline, CDR1 is LGHDT, CDR2 YNNKEL (reference sequence). The CDR3 is made up of 15 amino acids. The germline V and J ends were trimmed by 7 bases and 0 bases, with 10 bases remaining between them. The CDR3 region is CASTGGTSGANVLTF. The CDR3 nucleotides read TGTGCCAGCACCGGGGGAACCTCTGGGGCCAACGTCCTGACTTTC.

This clonotype was picked up many times. V is TRBV5-1 and J is TRBJ1-1; D ambiguous. Between the trimmed V and J ends, which lost 0 bases and 6 bases, there was a span of 15 bases. CDR3 length equals 15 residues. Germline assignment: CDR1 SGHRS and CDR2 YFSETQ. This CDR3 is CASSLVGERAAEAFF. The CDR3, as DNA: TGCGCCAGCAGCTTGGTTGGGGAGCGGGCAGCTGAAGCTTTCTTT.

This clonotype was picked up a small number of times. The chain uses TRBV5-1 and TRBJ2-5; 15 bases fit TRBD2. Germline CDR1 is SGHRS and CDR2 is YFSETQ. This CDR3 is 17 amino acids long. The V gene end was trimmed by 4 bases and the J gene end by 5 bases; junction bases not matched to a gene: 9. The CDR3 DNA sequence: TGCGCCAGCAGCGCCGAATTGGGACTAGCGGGAGGCGAGACCCAGTACTTC. Translation gives CASSAELGLAGGETQYF.

In nucleotides, the CDR3 is TGCGCCAGCAGCCAAGATCTAGCCCCCTCCGGGGCCAACGTCCTGACTTTC. Protein sequence: CASSQDLAPSGANVLTF. The V gene is TRBV4-1, the J gene TRBJ2-6; D is perhaps TRBD2 (5 bases). Germline-derived CDR1 and CDR2 are MGHRA and YSYEKL. CDR3 length equals 17 residues. The germline V and J ends were trimmed by 0 bases and 4 bases, with 13 bases remaining between them.

Only a few counts were recorded for this clonotype. V is TRBV4-1 and J is TRBJ2-7; possibly TRBD1 for D (5 bases). Germline values: CDR1 MGHRA, CDR2 YSYEKL. Trimming cost V 0 bases and J 5 bases, with 14 bases left between them. The CDR3 extends over 15 amino acids. The CDR3 nucleotides are TGCGCCAGCAGCCAAGATTCGGCAGGGTATCACGAGCAGTACGTC. It codes for CASSQDSAGYHEQYV.

The V and J genes are TRBV20-1 and TRBJ2-1; 13 bases line up with TRBD2. Per the germline V gene, CDR1 is DFQATT and CDR2 is SNEGSKA (reference sequence). This CDR3 region has 14 residues. V was clipped by 2 bases and J by 8 bases; unmatched bases: 3. CDR3 amino acids: CSARFGLAGDEQFF. The CDR3 nucleotides read TGCAGTGCTAGATTTGGACTAGCGGGGGATGAGCAGTTCTTC.

This clonotype was seen ten or more times. The V gene is TRBV20-1, the J gene TRBJ2-3; D not resolved. This CDR3 spans 14 amino acids. CDR1 is DFQATT and CDR2 is SNEGSKA in the germline V gene (reference sequence). V lost 4 bases, J lost 0 bases, and 11 bases lay in between. As DNA, the CDR3 is TGCAGTGCTATTAATTCGGGTAGCACAGATACGCAGTATTTT. Amino acids: CSAINSGSTDTQYF.

This clonotype has a handful of counts. The rearrangement joins TRBV6-1 to TRBJ2-3, with D possibly being TRBD2 (7 bases). In germline, CDR1 is MNHNS, CDR2 SASEGT. The CDR3 loop spans 15 amino acids. The V end lost 7 bases, the J end lost 4 bases, and 18 bases lay between the germline ends. This chain's CDR3 is CASTLQGGGPDTQYF. CDR3 sequence (DNA): TGTGCCAGCACGCTCCAGGGAGGGGGTCCAGATACGCAGTATTTT.

The CDR3 coding sequence is TGTGCCAGCAGGGTTGTATTCTACAATGAGCAGTTCTTC. Its translation: CASRVVFYNEQFF. V is TRBV2 and J is TRBJ2-1; D remains ambiguous. CDR1 SNHLY and CDR2 FYNNEI come from the germline V gene. Deletions cut 6 bases from V and 3 bases from J, with 9 bases between. CDR3 length: 13 residues. Based on the CDR3 plus reference TRBV2 and TRBJ2-1, the full variable domain is EPEVTQTPSHQVTQMGQEVILRCVPISNHLYFYWYRQILGQKVEFLVSFYNNEISEKSEIFDDQFSVERPDGSNFTLKIRSTKLEDSAMYFCASRVVFYNEQFFGPGTRLTVL.

The chain carries TRBV20-1 and TRBJ1-5; D is ambiguous. Germline CDR1 and CDR2: DFQATT and SNEGSKA (reference sequence). V lost 8 bases and J lost 5, with 13 bases in between. The CDR3 runs to 12 residues. DNA for the CDR3: TGCAGTTCCTCGGACGGAGATCAGCCCCAGCATTTT. It codes for CSSSDGDQPQHF.

J is TRBJ2-5 and V is TRBV27; no reliable D call. Trimming pared 6 bases from V and 0 bases from J, leaving 8 bases between. This CDR3 is 13 amino acids long. CDR1 is MNHEY, CDR2 SMNVEV, per germline (reference sequence). In nucleotides, the CDR3 is TGTGCCAGCAGGAAGGGAAACCAAGAGACCCAGTACTTC. It codes for CASRKGNQETQYF.

This clonotype was found a few times. The chain links TRBV3-1 to TRBJ2-6; 9 bases are a match to TRBD1. Looked up from germline, CDR1 is LGHDT and CDR2 is YNNKEL (reference sequence). This CDR3 region has 14 residues. V lost 4 bases, J lost 8 bases, and 3 bases stayed unmatched. Here the CDR3 reads CASSLTGGPNVLTF. DNA for the CDR3: TGTGCCAGCAGCCTGACAGGGGGTCCCAACGTCCTGACTTTC.

V and J are TRBV29-1 and TRBJ2-1; the match to TRBD2 covers 14 bases. This CDR3 has 17 amino acids. Trimming cost V 3 bases and J 3 bases; bases outside gene matches: 7. The germline V gene encodes CDR1 SQVTM and CDR2 ANQGSEA. In DNA, the CDR3 is TGCAGCGTTGAGAAGGGGACTAGCGGGAGTGGCTACAATGAGCAGTTCTTC. Translation: CSVEKGTSGSGYNEQFF.

This clonotype has more than one count but fewer than ten. The rearrangement links TRBV29-1 to TRBJ2-1; TRBD1 aligns across 9 bases. After removal of 3 bases from V and 8 bases from J, the junction contained 11 bases not matched to a gene. The CDR3 is made up of 15 amino acids. CDR1 is SQVTM and CDR2 is ANQGSEA in the germline V gene. The CDR3 sequence: CSVDGLTGGMDEQFF. The CDR3, as DNA: TGCAGCGTTGATGGTCTGACAGGGGGAATGGATGAGCAGTTCTTC.

The chain carries TRBV5-1 and TRBJ2-7; the match to TRBD2 covers 9 bases. Germline V lookup: CDR1 SGHRS, CDR2 YFSETQ. There are 16 residues in the CDR3. The V segment lost 2 bases and the J segment 2 bases; nucleotides outside the gene matches: 8. This chain's CDR3 is CASSFVPGLAAYEQYF. In nucleotides, the CDR3 is TGCGCCAGCAGCTTTGTCCCGGGACTAGCAGCCTACGAGCAGTACTTC.

In this sample, this clonotype turned up many times. This chain joins TRBV5-1 and TRBJ1-1; D is unclear. Between the trimmed V and J ends, which lost 4 bases and 2 bases, there was a span of 6 bases. The CDR3 spans 12 residues. CDR1 SGHRS and CDR2 YFSETQ come from the germline V gene. The CDR3 loop reads CASSHGNTEAFF. For the CDR3, the DNA is TGCGCCAGCAGCCACGGTAACACTGAAGCTTTCTTT.

The J gene is TRBJ2-1, the V gene TRBV11-2; possible D gene TRBD2, 5 bases. With 5 bases removed from V and 3 bases from J, the gap between germline ends came to 14 bases. The CDR3 sequence is 15 residues long. The V gene's germline CDR1 is SGHAT and CDR2 FQNNGV. The CDR3 DNA is TGTGCCAGCAGCCCCGGACTTACGAACTACAATGAGCAGTTCTTC. Amino acid sequence: CASSPGLTNYNEQFF.

This clonotype was detected a few times. The chain joins TRBV12-3 or TRBV12-4 to TRBJ2-1; maybe TRBD2 (6 bases). The CDR3 loop spans 14 amino acids. Trimming pared 3 bases from V and 3 bases from J, leaving 9 bases between. In DNA form, the CDR3 reads TGTGCCAGCAGTTTTTGGGAGGACTACAATGAGCAGTTCTTC. This encodes CASSFWEDYNEQFF.

V is TRBV20-1 and J is TRBJ2-1; the D gene could be TRBD1 or TRBD2 (6 bases each). V lost 1 base, J lost 8 bases, and 18 bases lay in between. The CDR3 loop spans 15 amino acids. From germline, CDR1 is DFQATT and CDR2 SNEGSKA (reference sequence). This CDR3 reads CSARGVGGPAYEQFF. CDR3 nucleotide sequence: TGCAGTGCTAGAGGTGTAGGGGGGCCTGCCTATGAGCAGTTCTTC.

This clonotype was counted many times. The chain uses TRBV4-2 and TRBJ2-1; 11 bases fit TRBD2. Germline V gene lookup returns CDR1 LGHNA and CDR2 YNFKEQ. There are 13 residues in the CDR3. The V and J ends lost 5 bases and 10 bases, in that order; junction bases with no gene match: 4. CDR3 coding DNA: TGTGCCAGCAGCTGGGGACTAGCGGAAGAGCAGTTCTTC. Its protein is CASSWGLAEEQFF.

The chain joins TRBV3-1 to TRBJ2-1, with 11 bases lining up with TRBD1. The ends lost 3 bases at V and 8 bases at J; junction bases unmatched: 18. This CDR3 is built from 19 residues. Germline CDR1 LGHDT, CDR2 YNNKEL (reference sequence). CDR3: CASSQDRGLFRESPDEQFF. CDR3 coding DNA: TGTGCCAGCAGCCAGGACAGGGGGCTTTTCAGGGAAAGTCCGGATGAGCAGTTCTTC.